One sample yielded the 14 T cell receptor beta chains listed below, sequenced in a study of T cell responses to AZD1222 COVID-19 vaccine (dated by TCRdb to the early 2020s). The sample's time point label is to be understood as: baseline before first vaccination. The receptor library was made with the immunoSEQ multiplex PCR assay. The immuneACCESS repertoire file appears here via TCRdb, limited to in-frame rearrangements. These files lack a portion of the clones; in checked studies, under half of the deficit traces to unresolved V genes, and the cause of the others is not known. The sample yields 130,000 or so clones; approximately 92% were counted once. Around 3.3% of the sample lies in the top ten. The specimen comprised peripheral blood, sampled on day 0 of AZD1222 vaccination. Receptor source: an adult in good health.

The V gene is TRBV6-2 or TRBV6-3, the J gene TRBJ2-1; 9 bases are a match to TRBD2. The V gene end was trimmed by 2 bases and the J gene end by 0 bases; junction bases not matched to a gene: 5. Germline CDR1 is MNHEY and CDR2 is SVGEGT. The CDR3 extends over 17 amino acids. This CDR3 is CASSYGSGSISYNEQFF. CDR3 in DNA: TGTGCCAGCAGTTACGGTAGCGGGAGTATCTCCTACAATGAGCAGTTCTTC.

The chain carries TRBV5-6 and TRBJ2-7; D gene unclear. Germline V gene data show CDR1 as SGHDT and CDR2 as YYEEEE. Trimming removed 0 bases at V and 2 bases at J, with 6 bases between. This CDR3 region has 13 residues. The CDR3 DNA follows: TGTGCCAGCAGCTTGGGCAGGACCTACGAGCAGTACTTC. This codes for CASSLGRTYEQYF.

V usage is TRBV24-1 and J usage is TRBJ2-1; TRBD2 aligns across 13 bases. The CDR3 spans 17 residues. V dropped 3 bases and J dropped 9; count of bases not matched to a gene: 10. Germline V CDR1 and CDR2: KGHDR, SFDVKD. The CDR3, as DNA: TGTGCCACCAGTGATCCCGTTACCCGACTAGCGGGAGGTGAGCAGTTCTTC. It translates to CATSDPVTRLAGGEQFF.

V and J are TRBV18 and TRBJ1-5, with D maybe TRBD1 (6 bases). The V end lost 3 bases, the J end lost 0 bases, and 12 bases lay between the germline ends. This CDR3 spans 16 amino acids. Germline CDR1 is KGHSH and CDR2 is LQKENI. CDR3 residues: CASSPRQAYSNQPQHF. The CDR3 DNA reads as TGTGCCAGCTCACCGAGACAGGCTTATAGCAATCAGCCCCAGCATTTT.

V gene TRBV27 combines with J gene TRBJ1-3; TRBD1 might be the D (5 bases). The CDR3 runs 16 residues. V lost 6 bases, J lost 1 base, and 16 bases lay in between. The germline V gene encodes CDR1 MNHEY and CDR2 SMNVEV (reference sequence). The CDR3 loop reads CASRPGTSGSGNTIYF. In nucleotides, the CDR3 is TGTGCCAGCAGGCCCGGGACCTCAGGATCTGGAAACACCATATATTTT.

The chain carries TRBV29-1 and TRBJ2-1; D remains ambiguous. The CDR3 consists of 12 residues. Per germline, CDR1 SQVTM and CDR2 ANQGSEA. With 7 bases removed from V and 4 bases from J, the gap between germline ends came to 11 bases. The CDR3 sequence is CSAVDGYNEQFF. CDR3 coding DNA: TGCAGCGCCGTGGACGGATACAATGAGCAGTTCTTC.

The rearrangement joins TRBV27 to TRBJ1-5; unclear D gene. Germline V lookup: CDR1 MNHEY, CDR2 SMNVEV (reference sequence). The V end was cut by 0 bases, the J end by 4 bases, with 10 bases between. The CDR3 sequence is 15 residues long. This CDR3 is CASSLSDPGNQPQHF. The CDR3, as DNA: TGTGCCAGCAGTTTATCGGACCCTGGGAATCAGCCCCAGCATTTT.

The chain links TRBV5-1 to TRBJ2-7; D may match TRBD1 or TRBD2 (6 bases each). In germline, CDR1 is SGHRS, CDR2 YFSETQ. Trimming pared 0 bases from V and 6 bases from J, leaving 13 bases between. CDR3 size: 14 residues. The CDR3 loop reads CASSLGGRGREQYF. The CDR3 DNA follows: TGCGCCAGCAGCTTGGGAGGTCGGGGGCGCGAGCAGTACTTC.

The CDR3 is CASSLAGDTIYF. The DNA of the CDR3 is TGTGCCAGCAGCTTAGCCGGGGACACCATATATTTT. The chain uses TRBV11-2 and TRBJ1-3, with unresolved D. Trimming took off 1 base at V and 8 bases at J, with 6 bases between the two ends. The CDR3 totals 12 residues. Looked up from germline, CDR1 is SGHAT and CDR2 is FQNNGV. The full variable domain, rest sourced from reference TRBV11-2 and TRBJ1-3, is EAGVAQSPRYKIIEKRQSVAFWCNPISGHATLYWYQQILGQGPKLLIQFQNNGVVDDSQLPKDRFSAERLKGVDSTLKIQPAKLEDSAVYLCASSLAGDTIYFGEGSWLTVV.

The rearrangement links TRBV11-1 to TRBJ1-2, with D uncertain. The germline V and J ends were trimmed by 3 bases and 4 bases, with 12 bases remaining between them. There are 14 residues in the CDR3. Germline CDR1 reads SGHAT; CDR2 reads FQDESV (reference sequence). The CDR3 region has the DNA TGTGCCAGCAGCTTCGGTACGACGGCCTATGGCTACACCTTC. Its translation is CASSFGTTAYGYTF.

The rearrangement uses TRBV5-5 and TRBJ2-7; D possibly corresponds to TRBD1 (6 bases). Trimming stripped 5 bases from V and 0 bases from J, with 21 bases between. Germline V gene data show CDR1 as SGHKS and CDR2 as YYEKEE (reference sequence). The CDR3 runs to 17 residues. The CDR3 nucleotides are TGTGCCAGCAGAACCTCGTGGGAGACAGGACACTCCTACGAGCAGTACTTC. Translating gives CASRTSWETGHSYEQYF.

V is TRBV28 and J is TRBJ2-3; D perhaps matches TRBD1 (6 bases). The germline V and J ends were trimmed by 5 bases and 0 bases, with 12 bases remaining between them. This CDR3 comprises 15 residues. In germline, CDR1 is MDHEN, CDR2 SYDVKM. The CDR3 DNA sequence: TGTGCCAGCAGTACCGGGACACTCAGCACAGATACGCAGTATTTT. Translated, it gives CASSTGTLSTDTQYF.

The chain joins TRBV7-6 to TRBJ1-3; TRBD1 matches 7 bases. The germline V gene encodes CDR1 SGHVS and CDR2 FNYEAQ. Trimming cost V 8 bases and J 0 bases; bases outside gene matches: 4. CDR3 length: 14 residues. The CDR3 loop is CASGQVVSGNTIYF. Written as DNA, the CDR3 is TGTGCCAGCGGACAGGTAGTCTCTGGAAACACCATATATTTT.

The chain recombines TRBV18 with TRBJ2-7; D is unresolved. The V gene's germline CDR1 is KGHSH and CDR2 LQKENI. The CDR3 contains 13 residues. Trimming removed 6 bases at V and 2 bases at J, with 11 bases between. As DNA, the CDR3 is TGTGCCAGCTCTGCAGATATAACCTACGAGCAGTACTTC. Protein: CASSADITYEQYF.